In its sample, the clone carrying this T cell receptor beta chain was seen once. TCRdb's table, derived via immunoSEQ multiplex PCR, lists solely in-frame clones and lacks some. The sample lists over 130,000 clones, about 90% occurring once. The data are from a study of T cell responses to AZD1222 COVID-19 vaccine. This CDR3 contains 17 residues. The V gene's germline CDR1 is SGHNT and CDR2 YYREEE (reference sequence). V trimming: 2 bases; J trimming: 0 bases; junction bases outside the gene matches: 3. This TCR was sampled from an adult who received the AZD1222 COVID-19 vaccine. The chain uses TRBV5-4 and TRBJ2-2; 11 bases are a match to TRBD2. The sequencing used peripheral blood, collected 28 days after the second AZD1222 dose. CDR3 nucleotides: TGTGCCAGCAGCTTATTTAGCGGGGGGGCGAACACCGGGGAGCTGTTTTTT. Translating it yields CASSLFSGGANTGELFF.